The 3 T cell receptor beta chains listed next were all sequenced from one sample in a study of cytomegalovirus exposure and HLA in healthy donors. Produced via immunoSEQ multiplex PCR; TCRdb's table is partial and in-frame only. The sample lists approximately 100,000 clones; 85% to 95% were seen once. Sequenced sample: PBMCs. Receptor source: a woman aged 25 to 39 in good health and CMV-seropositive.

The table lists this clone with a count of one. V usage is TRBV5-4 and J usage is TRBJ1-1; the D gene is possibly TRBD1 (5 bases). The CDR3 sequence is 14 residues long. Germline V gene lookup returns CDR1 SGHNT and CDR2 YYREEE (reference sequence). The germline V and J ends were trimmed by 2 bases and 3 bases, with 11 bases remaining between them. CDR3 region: CASSFPGTHTEAFF. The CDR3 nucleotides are TGTGCCAGCAGCTTCCCGGGGACTCACACTGAAGCTTTCTTT.

In nucleotides, the CDR3 is TGCGCCAGCAGCCAAGATATAGGGGGCCACCCAACTAATGAAAAACTGTTTTTT. It codes for CASSQDIGGHPTNEKLFF. This chain joins TRBV4-3 and TRBJ1-4, with 7 bases that match TRBD1. J was trimmed by 0 bases and V by 0 bases; bases with no gene match: 7. Looked up from germline, CDR1 is LGHNA and CDR2 is YSLEER. This CDR3 contains 18 residues.

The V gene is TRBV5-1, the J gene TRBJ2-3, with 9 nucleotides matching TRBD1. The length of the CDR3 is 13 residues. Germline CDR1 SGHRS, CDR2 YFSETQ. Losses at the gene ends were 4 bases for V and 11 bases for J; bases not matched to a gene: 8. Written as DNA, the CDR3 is TGCGCCAGCAGCAGCGGGACAGGGAGTCTGCAGTATTTT. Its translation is CASSSGTGSLQYF.